In this sample, the clone carrying this TCR beta chain turned up a few times. The CDR3 loop spans 14 amino acids. Germline V gene lookup returns CDR1 SEHNR and CDR2 FQNEAQ (reference sequence). Trimming took 6 bases from V and 1 from J, leaving 12 bases between them. The source of the sample is a study of CD8 T cells in ankylosing spondylitis. MiXCR was run by TCRdb on the 5' RACE reads, yielding one entry per CDR3 protein. The sample yields approximately 100,000 distinct CDR3 sequences, 7.5% to 9% seen once. This chain connects TRBV7-9 to TRBJ1-1; perhaps TRBD1 as D (6 bases). The specimen sequenced was blood, either unsorted or a sorted T cell fraction (not recorded which). This receptor was taken from a male donor with ankylosing spondylitis or in good health (not recorded which). The CDR3 DNA is TGTGCCAGCAGAACTCCGACAGGGAACACTGAAGCTTTCTTT. Its protein is CASRTPTGNTEAFF.